The 22 T cell receptor beta chains given below trace back to one sample, sequenced in a study of T cells in tuberculosis. The time point was: new active TB diagnosis, blood taken before or within 7 days of starting treatment. Some clones are missing from TCRdb's copy, which holds only in-frame ones; the method was immunoSEQ multiplex PCR. Among about 34,000 clones listed, approximately 94% were seen once. Sequencing used PBMCs, obtained at tuberculosis diagnosis. Source of these receptors: an adult with tuberculosis.

J is TRBJ2-1 and V is TRBV29-1; the match to TRBD2 covers 11 bases. Germline CDR1 SQVTM, CDR2 ANQGSEA. CDR3 length: 13 amino acids. Trimming at V came to 4 bases and at J to 7 bases, leaving 3 bases not matched to a gene. This CDR3 is CSVARTSGNEQFF. The CDR3 DNA is TGCAGCGTTGCCCGGACTAGCGGGAATGAGCAGTTCTTC.

The chain joins TRBV28 to TRBJ2-7; the match to TRBD2 covers 7 bases. The germline V gene has CDR1 MDHEN and CDR2 SYDVKM. Trimming cost V 2 bases and J 1 base; bases outside gene matches: 2. CDR3 length: 14 amino acids. CDR3: CASSLISGSYEQYF. The CDR3 region has the DNA TGTGCCAGCAGTTTAATTAGCGGGTCCTACGAGCAGTACTTC.

This chain links TRBV2 with TRBJ2-7; D may be TRBD1 (5 bases). CDR1 and CDR2 (germline): SNHLY, FYNNEI. V lost 8 bases to trimming and J lost 8 bases, with 10 bases between them. This CDR3 contains 10 residues. As DNA, the CDR3 is TGTGCCAGCGCTCAGGGTCAGCAGTACTTC. Its protein product is CASAQGQQYF.

The chain links TRBV27 to TRBJ1-1, with D hard to call. From germline, CDR1 is MNHEY and CDR2 SMNVEV (reference sequence). CDR3 length equals 13 residues. Between the trimmed V and J ends, which lost 6 bases and 2 bases, there was a span of 10 bases. In DNA, the CDR3 is TGTGCCAGCAGCTCCGGACTAAACACTGAAGCTTTCTTT. Translated: CASSSGLNTEAFF.

The CDR3: CASSQGVAASYNEQFF. DNA of the CDR3: TGCGCCAGCAGCCAGGGGGTAGCGGCCTCCTACAATGAGCAGTTCTTC. This rearrangement joins TRBV5-1 to TRBJ2-1; D is perhaps TRBD1 (7 bases). Germline CDR1 and CDR2: SGHRS and YFSETQ. The V end was cut by 4 bases, the J end by 0 bases, with 14 bases between. This CDR3 is built from 16 residues.

The V gene is TRBV7-6, the J gene TRBJ2-5; D may be TRBD1 (6 bases). Germline assignment: CDR1 SGHVS and CDR2 FNYEAQ. CDR3 size: 16 residues. V was cut by 4 bases and J by 5 bases, with 20 bases left in between. CDR3 residues: CASSSGPGALVETQYF. The CDR3 region has the DNA TGTGCCAGCAGCTCTGGGCCAGGGGCCCTAGTCGAGACCCAGTACTTC.

The chain recombines TRBV10-3 with TRBJ2-3, with D perhaps TRBD2 (6 bases). The CDR3 length is 14 residues. Trimming removed 6 bases from V and 3 bases from J, with 13 bases in between. Germline CDR1 and CDR2: ENHRY and SYGVKD. DNA of the CDR3: TGTGCCATCAGCGGGAGCAGCGGAACAGATACGCAGTATTTT. It is translated as CAISGSSGTDTQYF.

The chain recombines TRBV9 with TRBJ1-1; 8 nucleotides align to TRBD1. V lost 3 bases and J lost 4; bases outside the gene matches: 8. Per germline, CDR1 SGDLS and CDR2 YYNGEE. CDR3 length: 15 amino acids. CDR3 residues: CASSDHRQGRTEAFF. DNA for the CDR3: TGTGCCAGCAGCGACCACCGACAGGGGCGCACTGAAGCTTTCTTT.

The chain links TRBV5-6 to TRBJ1-1; the D is unclear. Germline CDR1 is SGHDT and CDR2 is YYEEEE. There are 13 residues in the CDR3. V lost 4 bases and J 0 bases, leaving 7 bases between the germline ends. CDR3 sequence reads: CASSRYMNTEAFF. The CDR3, as DNA: TGTGCCAGCAGCCGTTACATGAACACTGAAGCTTTCTTT.

This sequence joins TRBV15 and TRBJ2-5; 8 bases line up with TRBD2. The V and J ends lost 2 bases and 5 bases, in that order; junction bases with no gene match: 4. The CDR3 spans 14 residues. Germline values: CDR1 LNHNV, CDR2 YYDKDF (reference sequence). Here the CDR3 reads CATSRPPGGETQYF. In DNA form, the CDR3 reads TGTGCCACCAGCAGACCCCCGGGAGGGGAGACCCAGTACTTC.

The chain uses TRBV6-1 and TRBJ2-2; 12 bases map to TRBD1. The CDR3 contains 15 residues. With 11 bases clipped from V and 5 bases from J, the junction kept 9 bases outside the gene matches. Germline V CDR1 and CDR2: MNHNS, SASEGT. CDR3 in amino acids: CAVTPGQGATGELFF. The CDR3 DNA reads TGTGCCGTTACACCGGGACAGGGGGCGACCGGGGAGCTGTTTTTT.

The chain employs TRBV6-1 and TRBJ1-5; 7 bases line up with TRBD1. After removal of 3 bases from V and 1 base from J, the junction contained 3 bases not matched to a gene. CDR1 and CDR2 (germline): MNHNS, SASEGT. There are 15 residues in the CDR3. The chain's CDR3 is CASSETGTSNQPQHF. The CDR3 coding sequence is TGTGCCAGCAGTGAGACAGGGACGAGCAATCAGCCCCAGCATTTT.

This chain joins TRBV12-5 and TRBJ1-1, with D possibly being TRBD1 (5 bases). Germline CDR1 and CDR2: LGHNT and FRNRAP. Trimming took 2 bases from V and 4 from J, leaving 14 bases between them. The CDR3 consists of 15 residues. This chain's CDR3 is CASGLRFGGPTEAFF. The CDR3 nucleotides are TGTGCTAGTGGTTTGAGGTTCGGGGGACCCACTGAAGCTTTCTTT.

This chain connects TRBV7-3 to TRBJ2-7; 9 bases align to TRBD1. Germline values: CDR1 SGHTA, CDR2 FQGTGA. The CDR3 covers 14 residues. V was pared by 5 bases and J by 2 bases, with 4 bases of the junction left unmatched. The CDR3 DNA follows: TGTGCCAGCAGCCCGGGACAGGGACCCTACGAGCAGTACTTC. Its translation: CASSPGQGPYEQYF.

This chain connects TRBV15 to TRBJ1-6; no firm D call. This CDR3 is 14 amino acids long. Trimming took off 5 bases at V and 7 bases at J, with 12 bases between the two ends. The V gene's germline CDR1 is LNHNV and CDR2 YYDKDF (reference sequence). The CDR3: CATSGRDRNSPLHF. In nucleotides, the CDR3 is TGTGCCACCAGCGGGCGGGATCGGAATTCACCCCTCCACTTT.

The rearrangement links TRBV11-1 to TRBJ2-7; tentative D call: TRBD2 (5 bases). In germline, CDR1 is SGHAT, CDR2 FQDESV (reference sequence). This CDR3 has 14 amino acids. The V gene lost 5 bases and the J gene lost 3 bases, with 14 bases spanning the gap. Here the CDR3 reads CASSPGPGGYEQYF. The CDR3 DNA follows: TGTGCCAGCAGCCCCGGGCCTGGAGGCTACGAGCAGTACTTC.

The rearrangement uses TRBV18 and TRBJ2-1; D is perhaps TRBD2 (5 bases). This CDR3 is built from 15 residues. The germline CDR1 and CDR2 sequences are KGHSH and LQKENI. Deletions cut 2 bases from V and 0 bases from J, with 8 bases between. CDR3 protein: CASSPRELSYNEQFF. DNA for the CDR3: TGTGCCAGCTCACCAAGGGAGCTCTCCTACAATGAGCAGTTCTTC.

The chain has TRBV25-1 and TRBJ2-7, with TRBD2 matching over 7 bases. This CDR3 is 17 amino acids long. Losses at the gene ends were 6 bases for V and 0 bases for J; bases not matched to a gene: 14. Germline V CDR1 and CDR2: MGHDK, SYGVNS. The CDR3 DNA reads as TGTGCCAGCAGCCTGCTCCCCGGGACTACCTTCTCCTACGAGCAGTACTTC. It yields the protein CASSLLPGTTFSYEQYF.

J is TRBJ2-1 and V is TRBV4-1; a weak D match, TRBD2 (7 bases). V was shortened by 0 bases and J by 4 bases, with 13 bases between the two germline ends. The germline V gene encodes CDR1 MGHRA and CDR2 YSYEKL. The CDR3 spans 16 residues. The CDR3 DNA sequence: TGCGCCAGCAGCCAAGAAAAAAGGGGGGGTTACAATGAGCAGTTCTTC. As protein: CASSQEKRGGYNEQFF.

The rearrangement links TRBV4-1 to TRBJ2-5; the D is unclear. Looked up from germline, CDR1 is MGHRA and CDR2 is YSYEKL. The CDR3 totals 13 residues. V lost 1 base, J lost 6 bases, and 9 bases lay in between. CDR3 DNA sequence: TGCGCCAGCAGCCAAGGACTTGAGAAGACCCAGTACTTC. It encodes CASSQGLEKTQYF.

The rearrangement uses TRBV5-6 and TRBJ1-5, with D tentatively TRBD1 (6 bases). V lost 0 bases and J lost 9, with 19 bases in between. The CDR3 is 16 residues long. CDR1 and CDR2 from the germline V gene are SGHDT and YYEEEE. The CDR3, as DNA: TGTGCCAGCAGCTTGGCAGGGGCCCCGATGTTACCGCCCCAGCATTTT. Its protein is CASSLAGAPMLPPQHF.

The CDR3 is CASSHASGGAEWRNEQFF. The CDR3, as DNA: TGCGCCAGCAGCCATGCTAGCGGGGGGGCTGAATGGCGCAATGAGCAGTTCTTC. The V gene is TRBV4-1, the J gene TRBJ2-1; 12 bases are shared with TRBD2. J lost 6 bases, V lost 3 bases, and 12 bases had no gene match. This CDR3 spans 18 amino acids. CDR1 and CDR2 from the germline V gene are MGHRA and YSYEKL.